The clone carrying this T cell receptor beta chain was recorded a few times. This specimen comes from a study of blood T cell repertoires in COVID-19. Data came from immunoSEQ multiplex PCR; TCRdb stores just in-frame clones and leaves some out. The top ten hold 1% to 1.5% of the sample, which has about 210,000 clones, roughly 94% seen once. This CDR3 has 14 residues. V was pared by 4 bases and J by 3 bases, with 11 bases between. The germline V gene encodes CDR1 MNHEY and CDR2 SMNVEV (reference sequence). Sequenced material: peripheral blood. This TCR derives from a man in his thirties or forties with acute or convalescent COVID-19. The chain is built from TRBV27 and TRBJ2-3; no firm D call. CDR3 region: CASSSPKRTDTQYF. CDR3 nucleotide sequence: TGTGCCAGCAGTTCTCCCAAGAGGACAGATACGCAGTATTTT.